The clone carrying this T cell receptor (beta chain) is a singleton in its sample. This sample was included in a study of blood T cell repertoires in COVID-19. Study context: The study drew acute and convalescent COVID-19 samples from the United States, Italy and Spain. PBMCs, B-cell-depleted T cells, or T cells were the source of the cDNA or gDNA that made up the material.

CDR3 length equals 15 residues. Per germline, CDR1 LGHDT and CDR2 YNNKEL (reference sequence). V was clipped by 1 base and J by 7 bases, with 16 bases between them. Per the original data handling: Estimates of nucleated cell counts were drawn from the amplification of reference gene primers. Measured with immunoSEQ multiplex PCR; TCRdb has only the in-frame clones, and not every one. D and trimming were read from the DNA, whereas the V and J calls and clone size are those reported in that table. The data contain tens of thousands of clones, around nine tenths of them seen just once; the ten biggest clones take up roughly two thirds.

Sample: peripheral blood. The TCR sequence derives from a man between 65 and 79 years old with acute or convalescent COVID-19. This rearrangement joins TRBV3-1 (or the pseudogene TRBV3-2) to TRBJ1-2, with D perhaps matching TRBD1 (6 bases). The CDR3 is CASSQVGSGDAGYTF. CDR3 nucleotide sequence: TGTGCCAGCAGCCAAGTTGGGTCAGGGGACGCTGGCTACACCTTC.